This T cell receptor (beta chain) is drawn from a study of PD-1 blockade in classical Hodgkin lymphoma. Trimming stripped 5 bases from V and 2 bases from J, with 10 bases between. The germline V gene encodes CDR1 SGHTA and CDR2 FQGNSA. CDR3 length equals 15 residues. As for time point: cycle 4 day 1 (C4D1), after five to seven weeks of nivolumab. Relapse after autologous stem cell transplantation occurred in every patient, and brentuximab vedotin exposure varied. Isolation of CD4+ T cells from thawed PBMCs was performed by magnetic negative selection. Here immunoSEQ multiplex PCR was the method, and the copy in TCRdb shows in-frame clones only, minus some. This sample has fewer than 35,000 clones, with about 80% found just once.

The sample here was CD4+ T cells from blood, taken before the fourth cycle of nivolumab. This clonotype was sampled from a human donor with classical Hodgkin lymphoma. V and J are TRBV7-2 and TRBJ2-6; D gene unclear. CDR3 sequence: CASSAVLTGANVLTF. For the CDR3, the DNA is TGTGCCAGCAGCGCGGTCCTCACTGGGGCCAACGTCCTGACTTTC.